A selection of T cell receptor beta chains follows, all from one sample in a study of Graves' ophthalmopathy and Graves' hyperthyroidism. TCRdb redid the calling of the multiplex PCR reads with MiXCR, one entry per CDR3 protein. The profile covers about 400,000 distinct CDR3 sequences, with 18% appearing a single time and 1.5% to 2% taken by the ten largest. Material for sequencing was peripheral blood. These receptors were collected from a woman in her late teens or twenties with Graves' ophthalmopathy. The CDR3 runs from the conserved cysteine through the conserved F or W. The D gene is left open where the match is weak. A row's size may be missing; if present it is once, few, many or a size class.

cdr3_length: 15
j_call: TRBJ2-7
clone_size: many
d_call: TRBD1
v_call: TRBV28
cdr3_aa: CASSLFSVTGDEQYF
cdr3_nt: TGTGCCAGCAGTTTATTTAGCGTCACAGGGGACGAGCAGTACTTC

cdr3_length: 15
j_call: TRBJ2-7
clone_size: many
d_call: NA
v_call: TRBV13
cdr3_aa: CASSLAGGHVYEQYF
cdr3_nt: TGTGCCAGCAGCTTAGCGGGGGGACACGTCTACGAGCAGTACTTC

cdr3_length: 14
j_call: TRBJ2-7
clone_size: many
d_call: TRBD1
v_call: TRBV13
cdr3_aa: CASSLRDRGFEQYF
cdr3_nt: TGTGCCAGCAGCTTGAGGGACAGGGGGTTCGAGCAGTACTTC

cdr3_length: 15
j_call: TRBJ2-7
clone_size: few
d_call: TRBD2
v_call: TRBV3-1
cdr3_aa: CASSQGAGVRYEQYF
cdr3_nt: TGTGCCAGCAGCCAAGGAGCGGGGGTCCGCTACGAGCAGTACTTC

cdr3_length: 14
j_call: TRBJ1-1
clone_size: NA
d_call: TRBD1
v_call: TRBV20-1
cdr3_aa: CSAPWTGGGTEAFF
cdr3_nt: TGCAGTGCTCCGTGGACAGGGGGCGGCACTGAAGCTTTCTTT

cdr3_length: 14
j_call: TRBJ2-5
clone_size: NA
d_call: TRBD1
v_call: TRBV30
cdr3_aa: CAWSGTGGPETQYF
cdr3_nt: TGTGCCTGGTCCGGGACAGGGGGTCCAGAGACCCAGTACTTC

cdr3_length: 18
j_call: TRBJ2-5
clone_size: many
d_call: TRBD2
v_call: TRBV27
cdr3_aa: CASRTTGTSGRWEETQYF
cdr3_nt: TGTGCCAGCAGAACGACCGGGACTAGCGGGAGGTGGGAAGAGACCCAGTACTTC

cdr3_length: 13
j_call: TRBJ2-5
clone_size: many
d_call: NA
v_call: TRBV2
cdr3_aa: CASLWDNQETQYF
cdr3_nt: TGTGCCAGCCTATGGGACAACCAAGAGACCCAGTACTTC

cdr3_length: 11
j_call: TRBJ1-2
clone_size: many
d_call: NA
v_call: TRBV6-2/TRBV6-3
cdr3_aa: CASSRPSGYTF
cdr3_nt: TGTGCCAGCAGTCGCCCGAGTGGCTACACCTTC

cdr3_length: 13
j_call: TRBJ2-7
clone_size: many
d_call: NA
v_call: TRBV11-2
cdr3_aa: CASSFEARYEQYF
cdr3_nt: TGTGCCAGCAGTTTCGAGGCGCGATACGAGCAGTACTTC

cdr3_length: 15
j_call: TRBJ2-5
clone_size: many
d_call: NA
v_call: TRBV25-1
cdr3_aa: CASSEDWGGGETQYF
cdr3_nt: TGTGCCAGCAGTGAAGATTGGGGAGGCGGGGAGACCCAGTACTTC

cdr3_length: 14
j_call: TRBJ2-2
clone_size: many
d_call: NA
v_call: TRBV19
cdr3_aa: CAAKRTLNTGELFF
cdr3_nt: TGTGCCGCTAAGAGGACCCTTAACACCGGGGAGCTGTTTTTT

cdr3_length: 16
j_call: TRBJ1-1
clone_size: NA
d_call: TRBD1
v_call: TRBV6-5
cdr3_aa: CASSYSPGQGSTEAFF
cdr3_nt: TGTGCCAGCAGTTACTCACCGGGACAGGGTAGCACTGAAGCTTTCTTT

cdr3_length: 17
j_call: TRBJ1-1
clone_size: many
d_call: TRBD1
v_call: TRBV6-5
cdr3_aa: CASSYYTGGISVTEAFF
cdr3_nt: TGTGCCAGCAGTTACTATACAGGGGGCATCTCAGTCACTGAAGCTTTCTTT

cdr3_length: 14
j_call: TRBJ1-5
clone_size: many
d_call: NA
v_call: TRBV6-5
cdr3_aa: CASSSSTGNQPQHF
cdr3_nt: TGTGCCAGCAGTTCCTCCACAGGGAATCAGCCCCAGCATTTT

cdr3_length: 13
j_call: TRBJ1-1
clone_size: many
d_call: NA
v_call: TRBV29-1
cdr3_aa: CSVERARATEAFF
cdr3_nt: TGCAGCGTTGAGAGGGCCAGGGCCACTGAAGCTTTCTTT

cdr3_length: 18
j_call: TRBJ2-7
clone_size: many
d_call: TRBD2
v_call: TRBV28
cdr3_aa: CASSPTSGIGPRTYEQYF
cdr3_nt: TGTGCCAGCAGCCCGACTAGCGGGATTGGGCCGCGGACCTACGAGCAGTACTTC

cdr3_length: 14
j_call: TRBJ1-1
clone_size: NA
d_call: NA
v_call: TRBV5-1
cdr3_aa: CASSLRDLNTEAFF
cdr3_nt: TGCGCCAGCAGCTTACGGGACCTCAACACTGAAGCTTTCTTT

cdr3_length: 14
j_call: TRBJ1-1
clone_size: few
d_call: TRBD1
v_call: TRBV12-3/TRBV12-4
cdr3_aa: CASSWGQGATEAFF
cdr3_nt: TGTGCCAGCAGTTGGGGGCAGGGGGCCACTGAAGCTTTCTTT

cdr3_length: 13
j_call: TRBJ2-7
clone_size: many
d_call: NA
v_call: TRBV27
cdr3_aa: CASGMRNSYEQYF
cdr3_nt: TGTGCCAGCGGCATGCGGAACTCCTACGAGCAGTACTTC

cdr3_length: 15
j_call: TRBJ2-7
clone_size: many
d_call: TRBD2
v_call: TRBV7-2
cdr3_aa: CASSLPAGGSYEQYF
cdr3_nt: TGTGCCAGCAGCTTACCGGCGGGGGGCTCCTACGAGCAGTACTTC

cdr3_length: 14
j_call: TRBJ1-2
clone_size: NA
d_call: NA
v_call: TRBV19
cdr3_aa: CASKEGPRRLVYTF
cdr3_nt: TGTGCCAGTAAGGAGGGCCCCAGGCGGCTCGTCTACACCTTC

cdr3_length: 15
j_call: TRBJ2-7
clone_size: many
d_call: TRBD1
v_call: TRBV5-5
cdr3_aa: CASSLEGTGSHEQYF
cdr3_nt: TGTGCCAGCAGCTTGGAGGGGACAGGGTCCCACGAGCAGTACTTC

cdr3_length: 15
j_call: TRBJ1-6
clone_size: once
d_call: NA
v_call: TRBV7-2
cdr3_aa: CASSLDQGWNSPLHF
cdr3_nt: TGTGCCAGCAGCTTAGACCAGGGTTGGAATTCACCCCTCCACTTT

cdr3_length: 13
j_call: TRBJ1-5
clone_size: many
d_call: NA
v_call: TRBV30
cdr3_aa: CAWSAGVDQPQHF
cdr3_nt: TGTGCCTGGAGCGCAGGGGTGGATCAGCCCCAGCATTTT